What follows describes a single T cell receptor (beta chain). Its antigen is currently unknown. The sample belongs to a study of T cell responses to AZD1222 COVID-19 vaccine. Regarding the study as a whole: Spike-specific TCR breadth and depth rose after two AZD1222 doses.

V was pared by 11 bases and J by 5 bases, with 6 bases of the junction left unmatched. This CDR3 is built from 12 residues. The table came from immunoSEQ multiplex PCR; TCRdb's copy has only in-frame clones and leaves some out. Among fewer than 200,000 clones listed, around 88% were seen once. J is TRBJ2-3 and V is TRBV12-3 or TRBV12-4; 8 nucleotides match TRBD2. The sample in question was peripheral blood, obtained 28 days after the second AZD1222 dose. The clonotype comes from an adult who received the AZD1222 COVID-19 vaccine. Here the CDR3 reads CAVLAGLDTQYF. The CDR3 DNA sequence: TGTGCCGTCCTAGCGGGTCTAGATACGCAGTATTTT.